This T cell receptor (beta chain) appears in the sequencing data of a study of T cell repertoires in ileal Crohn's disease. Study-level results: Every patient over 26.8% clonality showed endoscopic recurrence. Compared with non-smokers, active smokers at surgery showed more clonal expansions.

Some clones are missing from TCRdb's copy, which holds only in-frame ones; the method was immunoSEQ multiplex PCR. The sample has more than 50,000 clones, 70% to 90% seen once; the top ten hold roughly 2%. Time point meaning: neoterminal ileum biopsy at postoperative endoscopy, about 6 months after surgery. Included were adult ileal or ileocolonic Crohn's patients indicated for ileocolonic resection. To note about this clone: Antigen specificity is unknown.

This CDR3 is 15 amino acids long. V was clipped by 0 bases and J by 5 bases, with 11 bases between them. CDR1 is SGHNT, CDR2 YYREEE, per germline (reference sequence). V is TRBV5-4 and J is TRBJ1-4; possibly TRBD1 for D (5 bases). This clonotype was obtained from an adult with Crohn's disease. Sequences were obtained from ileal tissue. In DNA form, the CDR3 reads TGTGCCAGCAGCTTGGGGGGCGGAAAGAATGAAAAACTGTTTTTT. It codes for CASSLGGGKNEKLFF.